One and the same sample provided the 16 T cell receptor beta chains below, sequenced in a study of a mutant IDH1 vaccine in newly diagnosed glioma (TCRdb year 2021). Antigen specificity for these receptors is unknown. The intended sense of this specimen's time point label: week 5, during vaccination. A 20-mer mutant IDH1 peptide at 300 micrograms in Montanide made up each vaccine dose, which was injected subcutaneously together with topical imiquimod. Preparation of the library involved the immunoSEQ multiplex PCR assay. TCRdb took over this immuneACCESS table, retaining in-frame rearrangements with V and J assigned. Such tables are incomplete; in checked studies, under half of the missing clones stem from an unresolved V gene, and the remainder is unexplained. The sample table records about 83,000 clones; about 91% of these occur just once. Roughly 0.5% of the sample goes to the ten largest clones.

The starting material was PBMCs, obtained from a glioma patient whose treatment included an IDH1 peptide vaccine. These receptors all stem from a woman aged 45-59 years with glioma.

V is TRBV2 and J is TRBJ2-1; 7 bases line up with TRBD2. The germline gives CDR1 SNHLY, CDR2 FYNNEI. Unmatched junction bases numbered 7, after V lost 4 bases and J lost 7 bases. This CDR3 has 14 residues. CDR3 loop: CASSARGSRNEQFF. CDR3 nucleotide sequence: TGTGCCAGCAGTGCCCGCGGGAGTAGAAATGAGCAGTTCTTC.

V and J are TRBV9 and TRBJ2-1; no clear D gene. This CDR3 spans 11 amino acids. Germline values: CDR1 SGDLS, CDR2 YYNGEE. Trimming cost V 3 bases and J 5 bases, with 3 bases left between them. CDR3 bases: TGTGCCAGCAGCGCAAACAATGAGCAGTTCTTC. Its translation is CASSANNEQFF.

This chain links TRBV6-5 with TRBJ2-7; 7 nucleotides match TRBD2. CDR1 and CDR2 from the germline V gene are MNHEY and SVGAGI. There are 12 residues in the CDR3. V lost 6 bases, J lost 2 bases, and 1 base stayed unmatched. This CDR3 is CASRGGAYEQYF. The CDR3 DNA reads TGTGCCAGCAGGGGAGGGGCCTACGAGCAGTACTTC.

The chain's CDR3 is CASRRDRDAGYEQYF. The CDR3 nucleotides are TGTGCCAGCAGGCGGGACAGGGACGCTGGCTACGAGCAGTACTTC. The gene calls are TRBV6-5 and TRBJ2-7; TRBD1 matches 9 bases. Trimming at V came to 6 bases and at J to 3 bases, leaving 9 bases not matched to a gene. The CDR3 length is 15 residues. Germline-derived CDR1 and CDR2 are MNHEY and SVGAGI.

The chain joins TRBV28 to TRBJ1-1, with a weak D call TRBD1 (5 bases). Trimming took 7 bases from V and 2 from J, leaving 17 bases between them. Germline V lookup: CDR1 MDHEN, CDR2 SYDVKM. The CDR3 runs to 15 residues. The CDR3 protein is CASILLGRGNTEAFF. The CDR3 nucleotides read TGTGCCAGCATCCTTCTGGGGAGGGGCAACACTGAAGCTTTCTTT.

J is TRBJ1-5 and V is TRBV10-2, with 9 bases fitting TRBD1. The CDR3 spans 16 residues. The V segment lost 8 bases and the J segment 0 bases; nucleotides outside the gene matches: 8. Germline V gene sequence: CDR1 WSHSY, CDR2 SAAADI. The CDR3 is CASGTGTPYSNQPQHF. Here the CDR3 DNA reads TGCGCCAGCGGGACAGGGACCCCCTATAGCAATCAGCCCCAGCATTTT.

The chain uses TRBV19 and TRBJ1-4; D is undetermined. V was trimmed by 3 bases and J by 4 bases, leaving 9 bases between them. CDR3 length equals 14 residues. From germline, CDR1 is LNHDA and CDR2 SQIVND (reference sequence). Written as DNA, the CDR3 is TGTGCCAGTAGTATCCGCGGGGTTAATGAAAAACTGTTTTTT. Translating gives CASSIRGVNEKLFF.

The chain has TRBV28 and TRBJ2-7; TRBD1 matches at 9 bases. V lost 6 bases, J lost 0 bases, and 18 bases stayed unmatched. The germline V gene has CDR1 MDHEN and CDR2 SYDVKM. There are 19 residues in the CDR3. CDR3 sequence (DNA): TGTGCCAGCAGCACTCTCCCATATATGGGGACAGGGAGCTCCTACGAGCAGTACTTC. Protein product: CASSTLPYMGTGSSYEQYF. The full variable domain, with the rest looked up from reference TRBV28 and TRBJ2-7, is DVKVTQSSRYLVKRTGEKVFLECVQDMDHENMFWYRQDPGLGLRLIYFSYDVKMKEKGDIPEGYSVSREKKERFSLILESASTNQTSMYLCASSTLPYMGTGSSYEQYFGPGTRLTVT.

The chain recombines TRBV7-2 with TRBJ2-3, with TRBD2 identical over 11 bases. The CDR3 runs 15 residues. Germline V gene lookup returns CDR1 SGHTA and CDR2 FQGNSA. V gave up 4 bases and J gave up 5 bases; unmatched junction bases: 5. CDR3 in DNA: TGTGCCAGCAGCTCCCTCCTAGCGGGAGGAGATACGCAGTATTTT. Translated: CASSSLLAGGDTQYF.

CDR3 protein: CASSLVGGGGNEQFF. Written as DNA, the CDR3 is TGTGCCAGCAGCTTAGTCGGCGGAGGGGGCAATGAGCAGTTCTTC. V and J are TRBV7-6 and TRBJ2-1; either TRBD1 or TRBD2 may fit D (6 bases each). CDR1 SGHVS and CDR2 FNYEAQ come from the germline V gene. The CDR3 sequence is 15 residues long. With 1 base removed from V and 6 bases from J, the gap between germline ends came to 13 bases.

CDR3 DNA sequence: TGTGCCTGGAGATATGGGGTTGCCTACGAGCAGTACTTC. Translating it yields CAWRYGVAYEQYF. This sequence joins TRBV30 and TRBJ2-7; no clear D. V lost 3 bases and J 2 bases, leaving 11 bases between the germline ends. Germline V gene lookup returns CDR1 GTSNPN and CDR2 SVGIG (reference sequence). The CDR3 consists of 13 residues.

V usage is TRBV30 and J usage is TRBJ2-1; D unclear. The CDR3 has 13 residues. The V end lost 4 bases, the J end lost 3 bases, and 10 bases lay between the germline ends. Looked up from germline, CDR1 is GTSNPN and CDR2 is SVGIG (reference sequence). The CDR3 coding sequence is TGTGCCTGGAAGTCTTACCACTACAATGAGCAGTTCTTC. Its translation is CAWKSYHYNEQFF.

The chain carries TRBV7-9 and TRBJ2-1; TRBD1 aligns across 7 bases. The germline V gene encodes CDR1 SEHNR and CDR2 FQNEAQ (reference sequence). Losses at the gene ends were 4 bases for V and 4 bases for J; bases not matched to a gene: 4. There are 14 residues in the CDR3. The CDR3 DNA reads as TGTGCCAGCAGCTCCCGGGACAGATACAATGAGCAGTTCTTC. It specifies CASSSRDRYNEQFF.

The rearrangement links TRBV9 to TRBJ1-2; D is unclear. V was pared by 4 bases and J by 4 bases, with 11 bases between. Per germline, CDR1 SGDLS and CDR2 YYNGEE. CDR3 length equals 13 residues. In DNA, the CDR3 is TGTGCCAGCAGCCCCCCCGGGAGCTATGGCTACACCTTC. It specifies CASSPPGSYGYTF.

DNA of the CDR3: TGCAGCGTTACCCGGGACAGGGGTCACAATGAGCAGTTCTTC. Protein product: CSVTRDRGHNEQFF. The genes are TRBV29-1 and TRBJ2-1, with 10 bases that match TRBD1. Per germline, CDR1 SQVTM and CDR2 ANQGSEA. V was clipped by 5 bases and J by 5 bases; unmatched bases: 6. This CDR3 contains 14 residues.

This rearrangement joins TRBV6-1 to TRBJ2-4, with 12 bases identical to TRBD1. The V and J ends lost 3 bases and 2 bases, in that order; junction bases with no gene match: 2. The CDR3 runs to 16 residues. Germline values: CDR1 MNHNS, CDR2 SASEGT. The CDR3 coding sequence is TGTGCCAGCAGTGAGGGACAGGGGGCTTCCAAAAACATTCAGTACTTC. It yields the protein CASSEGQGASKNIQYF.